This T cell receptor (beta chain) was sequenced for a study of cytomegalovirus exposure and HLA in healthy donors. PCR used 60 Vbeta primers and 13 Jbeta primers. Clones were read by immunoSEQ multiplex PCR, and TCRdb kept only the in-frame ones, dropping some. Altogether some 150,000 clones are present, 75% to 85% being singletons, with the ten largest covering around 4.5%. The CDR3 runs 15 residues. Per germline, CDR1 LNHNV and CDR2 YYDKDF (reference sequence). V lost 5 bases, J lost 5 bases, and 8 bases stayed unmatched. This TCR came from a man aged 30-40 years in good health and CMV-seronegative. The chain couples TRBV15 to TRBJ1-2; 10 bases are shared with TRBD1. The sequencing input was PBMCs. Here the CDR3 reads CATSGGQGTLYGYTF. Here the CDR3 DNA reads TGTGCCACCAGCGGGGGACAGGGGACTCTGTATGGCTACACCTTC. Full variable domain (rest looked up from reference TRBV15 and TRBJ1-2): DAMVIQNPRYQVTQFGKPVTLSCSQTLNHNVMYWYQQKSSQAPKLLFHYYDKDFNNEADTPDNFQSRRPNTSFCFLDIRSPGLGDTAMYLCATSGGQGTLYGYTFGSGTRLTVV.